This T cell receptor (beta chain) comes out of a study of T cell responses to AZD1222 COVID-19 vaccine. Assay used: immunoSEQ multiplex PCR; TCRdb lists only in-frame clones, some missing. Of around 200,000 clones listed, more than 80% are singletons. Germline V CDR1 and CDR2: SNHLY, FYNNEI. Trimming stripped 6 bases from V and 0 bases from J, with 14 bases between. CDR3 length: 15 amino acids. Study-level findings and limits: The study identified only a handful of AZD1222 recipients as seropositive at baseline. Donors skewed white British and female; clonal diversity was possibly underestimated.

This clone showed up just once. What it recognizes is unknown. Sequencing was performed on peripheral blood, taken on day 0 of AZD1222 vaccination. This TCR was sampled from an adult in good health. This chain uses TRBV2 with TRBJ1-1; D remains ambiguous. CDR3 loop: CASSESTPMNTEAFF. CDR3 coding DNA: TGTGCCAGCAGCGAATCGACACCCATGAACACTGAAGCTTTCTTT.